This section outlines one TCR beta chain sequence together with its context. Per the original methods: Amplification of reference gene primers provided the estimated nucleated cell counts. Generated by immunoSEQ multiplex PCR, the TCRdb table keeps only in-frame clones and is missing some. D and trimming were read from the DNA, whereas the V and J calls and clone size are those reported in that table. The data contain under 60,000 clones, 60% to 80% of them seen just once; the ten biggest clones take up around a fifth. This sample was included in a study of blood T cell repertoires in COVID-19. Study background: Collection of acute and convalescent COVID-19 samples took place in the United States, Italy and Spain. PBMCs, B-cell-depleted T cells, or T cells provided the cDNA or gDNA that made up the material.

This CDR3 comprises 11 residues. Germline V lookup: CDR1 ENHRY, CDR2 SYGVKD. V was pared by 7 bases and J by 5 bases, with 8 bases between. This TCR derives from a human donor with active or convalescent COVID-19. The donor label of this sample is uncertain. The sample consisted of peripheral blood. The V gene is TRBV10-3, the J gene TRBJ2-5; TRBD1 is a possible D gene (6 bases). Here the CDR3 DNA reads TGTGCCATCAAGAGGGGGGAGACCCAGTACTTC. Protein sequence: CAIKRGETQYF.